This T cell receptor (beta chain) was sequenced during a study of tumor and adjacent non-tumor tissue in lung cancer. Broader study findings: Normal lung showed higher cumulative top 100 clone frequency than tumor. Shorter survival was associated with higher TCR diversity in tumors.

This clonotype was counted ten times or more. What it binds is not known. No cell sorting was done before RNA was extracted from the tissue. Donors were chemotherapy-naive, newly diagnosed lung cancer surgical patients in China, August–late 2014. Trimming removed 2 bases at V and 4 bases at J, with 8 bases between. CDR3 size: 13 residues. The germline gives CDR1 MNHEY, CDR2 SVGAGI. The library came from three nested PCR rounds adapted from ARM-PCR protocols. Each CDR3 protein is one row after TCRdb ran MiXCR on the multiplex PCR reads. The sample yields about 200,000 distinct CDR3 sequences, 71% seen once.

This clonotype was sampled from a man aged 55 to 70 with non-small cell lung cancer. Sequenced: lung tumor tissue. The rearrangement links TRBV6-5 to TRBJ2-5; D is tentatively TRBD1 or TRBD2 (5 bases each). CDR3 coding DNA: TGTGCCAGCAGTTACCCGGGGCGAGAGACCCAGTACTTC. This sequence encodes CASSYPGRETQYF.